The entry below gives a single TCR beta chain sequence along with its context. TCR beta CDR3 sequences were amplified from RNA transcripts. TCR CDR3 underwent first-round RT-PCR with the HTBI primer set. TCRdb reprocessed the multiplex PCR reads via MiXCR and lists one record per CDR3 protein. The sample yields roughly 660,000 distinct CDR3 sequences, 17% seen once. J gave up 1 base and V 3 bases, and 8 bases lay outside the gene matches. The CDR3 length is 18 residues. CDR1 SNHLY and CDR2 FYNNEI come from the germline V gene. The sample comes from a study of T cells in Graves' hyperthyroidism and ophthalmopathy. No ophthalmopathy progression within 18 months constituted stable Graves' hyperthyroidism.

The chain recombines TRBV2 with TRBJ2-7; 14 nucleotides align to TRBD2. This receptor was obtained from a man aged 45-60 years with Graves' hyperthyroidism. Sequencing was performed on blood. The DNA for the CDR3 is TGTGCCAGCAGTGAGACTAGCGGGAGGGCCAGATGGTCCTACGAGCAGTACTTC. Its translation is CASSETSGRARWSYEQYF.